A single sample is the source of the 27 T cell receptor beta chains below, sequenced in a study of CD8 T cells in ankylosing spondylitis. TCRdb independently ran MiXCR on the 5' RACE reads; one entry per CDR3 protein. Counted here are 80,000 to 100,000 distinct CDR3 sequences, just under 9% occurring once; the ten biggest clones make up roughly 5.6%. Input material: blood, either unsorted or a sorted T cell fraction (not recorded which). The receptors shown here come from a male donor with ankylosing spondylitis or in good health (not recorded which).

There are many counts of this clonotype. V and J are TRBV20-1 and TRBJ1-1; D is unclear. CDR1 and CDR2 from the germline V gene are DFQATT and SNEGSKA (reference sequence). The CDR3 spans 14 residues. With 1 base removed from V and 0 bases from J, the gap between germline ends came to 9 bases. The CDR3 nucleotides are TGCAGTGCTAGAGGCGCAGCCTTGAACACTGAAGCTTTCTTT. Its translation is CSARGAALNTEAFF.

This clonotype has ten or more counts. This chain joins TRBV29-1 and TRBJ2-1; 10 bases line up with TRBD1. Germline lookup yields CDR1 SQVTM and CDR2 ANQGSEA. V was pared by 6 bases and J by 7 bases, with 9 bases of the junction left unmatched. This CDR3 region has 14 residues. CDR3 coding DNA: TGCAGCGTCACTAGGGACAGGGGCGAAAATGAGCAGTTCTTC. Translating gives CSVTRDRGENEQFF.

This clonotype was observed many times. The chain employs TRBV24-1 and TRBJ2-2; 9 nucleotides match TRBD1. With 11 bases clipped from V and 5 bases from J, the junction kept 8 bases outside the gene matches. This CDR3 is built from 14 residues. From germline, CDR1 is KGHDR and CDR2 SFDVKD. CDR3 nucleotides: TGTGCCATCCAGACAGGGGGAGAAACCGGGGAGCTGTTTTTT. Amino acid sequence: CAIQTGGETGELFF.

A few counts support this clonotype. V and J are TRBV6-4 and TRBJ2-3; D is unresolved. The CDR3 has 14 residues. CDR1 and CDR2 (germline): MRHNA, SNTAGT. The V gene lost 6 bases and the J gene lost 0 bases, with 10 bases spanning the gap. The CDR3 nucleotides read TGTGCCAGCAGACCGGGCCTGAGCACAGATACGCAGTATTTT. This codes for CASRPGLSTDTQYF.

In its sample, this clonotype was seen many times. The chain joins TRBV5-1 to TRBJ1-1; D is ambiguous. The CDR3 runs 14 residues. CDR1 is SGHRS and CDR2 is YFSETQ in the germline V gene. V lost 4 bases to trimming and J lost 1 base, with 11 bases between them. The CDR3 nucleotides are TGCGCCAGCAGCGATACAAAGGCGAACACTGAAGCTTTCTTT. Encoded protein: CASSDTKANTEAFF.

This clonotype was recorded many times. The chain recombines TRBV6-5 with TRBJ2-3; D may be TRBD2 (6 bases). Per germline, CDR1 MNHEY and CDR2 SVGAGI. The CDR3 runs 15 residues. The V end lost 2 bases, the J end lost 1 base, and 10 bases lay between the germline ends. The CDR3 sequence is CASSYELAGTDTQYF. For the CDR3, the DNA is TGTGCCAGCAGTTACGAACTAGCCGGCACAGATACGCAGTATTTT.

This clonotype showed up many times. V is TRBV20-1 and J is TRBJ2-3; unclear D gene. V shed 2 bases and J shed 4 bases, with 13 bases lying between them. CDR1 is DFQATT and CDR2 is SNEGSKA in the germline V gene (reference sequence). This CDR3 has 14 amino acids. The CDR3 region has the DNA TGCAGTGCTAGACTTGGTCTGGACGCAGATACGCAGTATTTT. Its protein product is CSARLGLDADTQYF.

There are many counts of this clonotype. The chain is built from TRBV29-1 and TRBJ1-1, with D possibly TRBD1 on 6 matching bases. Between the trimmed V and J ends, which lost 5 bases and 1 base, there was a span of 17 bases. The CDR3 is 15 residues long. From germline, CDR1 is SQVTM and CDR2 ANQGSEA. CDR3 in amino acids: CSVFTDRNKNTEAFF. DNA for the CDR3: TGCAGCGTTTTTACGGACAGAAATAAGAACACTGAAGCTTTCTTT.

This chain uses TRBV5-6 with TRBJ1-6; D is ambiguous. Germline-derived CDR1 and CDR2 are SGHDT and YYEEEE. The CDR3 sequence is 13 residues long. V was pared by 1 base and J by 7 bases, with 6 bases between. The CDR3 DNA is TGTGCCAGCAGCTTGTACGGGAATTCACCCCTCCACTTT. Translation: CASSLYGNSPLHF.

This clonotype was observed many times. The CDR3 DNA reads TGTGCCTGGAGCGGATCGACAGAGGATGGCTACACCTTC. Residues: CAWSGSTEDGYTF. This chain connects TRBV30 to TRBJ1-2; tentatively, D is TRBD1 (5 bases). The CDR3 is 13 residues long. Trimming shortened V by 3 bases and J by 6 bases, and 14 bases separated the two germline ends. Looked up from germline, CDR1 is GTSNPN and CDR2 is SVGIG (reference sequence).

On this clonotype itself: A much bigger clone sits one base away, suggesting this may be a read error. The V and J genes are TRBV3-1 and TRBJ2-7, with 10 positions matching TRBD2. The germline gives CDR1 LGHDT, CDR2 YNNKEL (reference sequence). The CDR3 has 16 residues. The CDR3 DNA follows: TGTGCCACCAGCCGGCTTACTAGCGGGATGGACTACGAGCAGTACTTC. It yields the protein CATSRLTSGMDYEQYF.

At least ten counts were recorded for this clonotype. This sequence joins TRBV7-3 and TRBJ1-1; 7 bases align to TRBD1. The CDR3 has 16 amino acids. V trimming: 3 bases; J trimming: 1 base; junction bases outside the gene matches: 8. Germline assignment: CDR1 SGHTA and CDR2 FQGTGA. Here the CDR3 DNA reads TGTGCCAGCAGCTTGGGGACAGACCCTGAGAACACTGAAGCTTTCTTT. As protein: CASSLGTDPENTEAFF.

Many counts were recorded for this clonotype. The chain links TRBV30 to TRBJ2-1; D not resolved. The ends were cut back, 4 bases at V and 0 bases at J, with 4 bases in the middle. The CDR3 contains 12 residues. CDR1 and CDR2 (germline): GTSNPN, SVGIG (reference sequence). The CDR3 sequence is CAWTLSYNEQFF. DNA of the CDR3: TGTGCCTGGACCCTCTCCTACAATGAGCAGTTCTTC.

This clonotype came up a few times. This sequence joins TRBV11-2 and TRBJ2-2; D gene uncertain. CDR1 is SGHAT and CDR2 is FQNNGV in the germline V gene. V was shortened by 3 bases and J by 6 bases, with 2 bases between the two germline ends. This CDR3 has 11 amino acids. The DNA of the CDR3 is TGTGCCAGCAGCTTCCCCGGGGAGCTGTTTTTT. Protein sequence: CASSFPGELFF.

With regard to this clonotype: Given a much more abundant clone one base away, this may be a read error. The chain couples TRBV6-2 or TRBV6-3 to TRBJ2-1; 7 bases line up with TRBD2. The CDR3 consists of 16 residues. Germline CDR1 reads MNHEY; CDR2 reads SVGEGT. CDR3: CVSRSFTGTIYNEQFF. DNA of the CDR3: TGTGTCAGCAGATCCTTTACCGGGACTATTTACAATGAGCAGTTCTTC.

The chain joins TRBV13 to TRBJ2-5; D might be TRBD1 (6 bases). The CDR3 loop spans 14 amino acids. Germline V lookup: CDR1 PRHDT, CDR2 FYEKMQ (reference sequence). The ends were cut back, 6 bases at V and 5 bases at J, with 16 bases in the middle. CDR3 amino acids: CASSPPGQSETQYF. CDR3 bases: TGTGCCAGCAGTCCTCCGGGACAATCGGAGACCCAGTACTTC. Looking up the rest from reference TRBV13 and TRBJ2-5 gives the full variable domain: AAGVIQSPRHLIKEKRETATLKCYPIPRHDTVYWYQQGPGQDPQFLISFYEKMQSDKGSIPDRFSAQQFSDYHSELNMSSLELGDSALYFCASSPPGQSETQYFGPGTRLLVL.

The table lists this clonotype with many counts. J is TRBJ2-1 and V is TRBV29-1; 8 bases fit TRBD2. V gave up 5 bases and J gave up 4 bases; unmatched junction bases: 13. Germline V gene lookup returns CDR1 SQVTM and CDR2 ANQGSEA. CDR3 length: 16 residues. The CDR3 DNA follows: TGCAGCGTTAACTCCCACTCCGGGACTAGTTACAATGAGCAGTTCTTC. Its protein product is CSVNSHSGTSYNEQFF.

This clonotype was seen many times. The CDR3 coding sequence is TGTGCCAGCAGTACGACTAGCGGAGGCACAGATACGCAGTATTTT. Protein sequence: CASSTTSGGTDTQYF. The chain recombines TRBV12-3 or TRBV12-4 with TRBJ2-3; 9 positions match TRBD2. This CDR3 is 15 amino acids long. V dropped 5 bases and J dropped 1; count of bases not matched to a gene: 4.

V and J are TRBV7-2 and TRBJ2-7; 9 positions agree with TRBD1. Germline V gives CDR1 SGHTA, CDR2 FQGNSA. Trimming cost V 3 bases and J 3 bases; bases outside gene matches: 3. CDR3 length: 14 residues. This CDR3 reads CASSLDRGYYEQYF. The CDR3 nucleotides read TGTGCCAGCAGCTTGGACAGGGGCTACTACGAGCAGTACTTC.

The CDR3 is CASSQRGQGPWEQYF. DNA of the CDR3: TGTGCCAGCAGCCAGCGTGGACAGGGTCCGTGGGAGCAGTACTTC. The V and J genes are TRBV3-1 and TRBJ2-7; the match to TRBD1 covers 8 bases. Germline trimming cut 3 bases from V and 7 bases from J; bases unmatched to any gene: 11. There are 15 residues in the CDR3. Germline CDR1 LGHDT, CDR2 YNNKEL (reference sequence).

This clonotype was seen ten or more times. The chain joins TRBV5-1 to TRBJ1-5; D not resolved. V was cut by 2 bases and J by 0 bases, with 9 bases left in between. CDR3 size: 15 residues. Germline loops: CDR1 SGHRS, CDR2 YFSETQ. CDR3 residues: CASSFAGHSNQPQHF. In DNA, the CDR3 is TGCGCCAGCAGCTTTGCGGGCCATAGCAATCAGCCCCAGCATTTT.

This rearrangement joins TRBV6-2 or TRBV6-3 to TRBJ1-1; tentatively, D is TRBD1 (6 bases). The V end was cut by 4 bases, the J end by 6 bases, with 12 bases between. Germline V lookup: CDR1 MNHEY, CDR2 SVGEGT. There are 13 residues in the CDR3. CDR3 nucleotides: TGTGCCAGCAGTTTCTCAGGGGTTTCTGAAGCTTTCTTT. This encodes CASSFSGVSEAFF.

This clonotype occurred many times. The chain links TRBV5-1 to TRBJ1-5, with 10 bases lining up with TRBD1. V shed 5 bases and J 1 base; nucleotides not matched to a gene: 9. Germline V gene data show CDR1 as SGHRS and CDR2 as YFSETQ. The CDR3 extends over 17 amino acids. The CDR3 protein is CASSPGPGQGSNQPQHF. Here the CDR3 DNA reads TGCGCCAGCAGTCCCGGGCCGGGACAGGGGAGCAATCAGCCCCAGCATTTT.

This clonotype has a count of ten or more. This rearrangement joins TRBV7-6 to TRBJ2-3; a possible D gene is TRBD1 (5 bases). The CDR3 runs 15 residues. V was pared by 1 base and J by 1 base, with 9 bases between. Germline V lookup: CDR1 SGHVS, CDR2 FNYEAQ. CDR3 DNA sequence: TGTGCCAGCAGCTTAGTCGACAGCCGCACAGATACGCAGTATTTT. Protein: CASSLVDSRTDTQYF.

This clonotype has ten or more counts. The rearrangement links TRBV3-1 to TRBJ2-1; the D gene could be TRBD1 or TRBD2 (6 bases each). The CDR3 has 16 residues. Germline V CDR1 and CDR2: LGHDT, YNNKEL (reference sequence). Trimming took 4 bases from V and 3 from J, leaving 16 bases between them. The CDR3 sequence: CASSRQAGGGYNEQFF. In DNA, the CDR3 is TGTGCCAGCAGCCGACAGGCCGGAGGGGGCTACAATGAGCAGTTCTTC.

This clonotype came up many times. The chain is built from TRBV20-1 and TRBJ2-1, with D unclear. From germline, CDR1 is DFQATT and CDR2 SNEGSKA (reference sequence). This CDR3 has 12 residues. This CDR3 reads CSVGVSYNEQFF. The DNA of the CDR3 is TGCAGCGTTGGGGTGTCGTACAATGAGCAGTTCTTC.

This chain's CDR3 is CASSLLGTDTQYF. CDR3 sequence (DNA): TGTGCCAGCAGCTTATTGGGCACAGATACGCAGTATTTT. The chain carries TRBV7-6 and TRBJ2-3, with D hard to call. Trimming took 2 bases from V and 1 from J, leaving 4 bases between them. The CDR3 contains 13 residues. Germline values: CDR1 SGHVS, CDR2 FNYEAQ.